This TCR beta chain was identified during a study of blood T cell repertoires in COVID-19. This clone was seen once. Libraries were prepared by immunoSEQ multiplex PCR; TCRdb keeps only in-frame clonotypes and omits some of them. The sample gives around 230,000 clones, approximately 84% of which show up once; over 12% is in the top ten. The V segment lost 9 bases and the J segment 9 bases; nucleotides outside the gene matches: 8. Germline V gene sequence: CDR1 SGHTA, CDR2 FQGNSA. The CDR3 runs 12 residues. The sequence was collected from a man aged 35 to 55 who had recovered from COVID-19. Material: PBMCs or T cells enriched from blood (not recorded which). The chain has TRBV7-2 and TRBJ1-5, with 7 positions matching TRBD1. The CDR3 loop reads CASGQANGPQHF. The DNA of the CDR3 is TGTGCCAGTGGACAGGCGAACGGGCCCCAGCATTTT.